This T cell receptor (beta chain) was retrieved from a study of OX40 agonist ivuxolimab in advanced cancers. Study details: Dose-escalation subjects each had hepatocellular carcinoma, melanoma, renal cell or head and neck cancer. Mean age about 60 years, range about 20 to 85; nearly 85% male. Previous treatment with anti-PD-1, anti-PD-L1 or anti-CTLA-4 therapy was allowed; about 40% had received some.

Study findings and constraints: Clonal expansion was seen in CD4+ and CD8+ blood T cells by week 6 at 0.1 to 3.0 mg/kg.

This clone was found once. Its target is unknown. The assay was immunoSEQ multiplex PCR, and TCRdb's table has in-frame clones only and misses some. The sample holds about 89,000 clones; about 88% are singletons and the top ten take 0.25% to 0.35%. Deletions cut 2 bases from V and 1 base from J, with 18 bases between. The CDR3 sequence is 18 residues long. Germline CDR1 and CDR2: PRHDT and FYEKMQ (reference sequence). This receptor was identified in an adult with an advanced solid tumor such as melanoma, head and neck, liver or kidney cancer. The V and J genes are TRBV13 and TRBJ2-4, with TRBD2 as a possible D gene (7 bases). This specimen was CD4+ or CD8+ T cells sorted from blood, taken in a trial of the OX40 agonist ivuxolimab. The CDR3 region has the DNA TGTGCCAGCAGCTTATCGGGGGGCAGGGGAGAGGCCAAAAACATTCAGTACTTC. It yields the protein CASSLSGGRGEAKNIQYF.